This TCR beta chain is from a study of shared T cell receptors in the human thymus. The assay was immunoSEQ multiplex PCR, and TCRdb's table has in-frame clones only and misses some. The repertoire consists of roughly 500,000 clones, with approximately 78% occurring once and the leading ten covering approximately 0.013%. CDR3 length equals 18 residues. The V segment lost 0 bases and the J segment 0 bases; nucleotides outside the gene matches: 6. The V gene's germline CDR1 is SGHRS and CDR2 YFSETQ. These sequences were also reported in another study, on human thymus T cells. In that study: The sample donors, healthy Finnish infants, were having corrective surgery for congenital heart defects. Thymus was obtained from resections taken during corrective heart surgery. Biased V and J segment usage appeared in thymus and peripheral blood. Highly overlapping thymic repertoires among unrelated individuals were reported in related research.

Input material: thymocytes. The origin of this receptor is a boy younger than two with a congenital heart defect. The genes are TRBV5-1 and TRBJ2-2; 9 bases align to TRBD2. The CDR3 DNA sequence: TGCGCCAGCAGCTTGGGGGCTAGCGGGAAGGCGAACACCGGGGAGCTGTTTTTT. As protein: CASSLGASGKANTGELFF.